These 28 T cell receptor beta chains came from one sample sequenced in a study of blood T cell repertoires in COVID-19. Repertoires were generated with immunoSEQ multiplex PCR, while TCRdb's copy carries only in-frame clones and drops some. Of about 220,000 clones in the sample, roughly 84% were seen once. The sample was peripheral blood. The source is a woman in her sixties or seventies who had recovered from COVID-19.

The chain couples TRBV10-3 to TRBJ1-2; D possibly corresponds to TRBD1 (6 bases). The V and J ends lost 8 bases and 2 bases respectively, with 15 bases between them. CDR3 size: 14 residues. Germline CDR1 is ENHRY and CDR2 is SYGVKD. The CDR3 sequence is CAIGGRQLNYGYTF. The DNA for the CDR3 is TGTGCCATCGGGGGCCGGCAGCTAAACTATGGCTACACCTTC.

This chain connects TRBV7-9 to TRBJ1-1; no definite D call. The CDR3 runs to 14 residues. CDR1 and CDR2 (germline): SEHNR, FQNEAQ (reference sequence). Trimming took off 6 bases at V and 6 bases at J, with 17 bases between the two ends. DNA of the CDR3: TGTGCCAGCAGTCTAAGGGTAGCGGCAGCTGAAGCTTTCTTT. Translating gives CASSLRVAAAEAFF.

This chain joins TRBV7-3 and TRBJ2-1; a possible D gene is TRBD1 (6 bases). Germline V gene lookup returns CDR1 SGHTA and CDR2 FQGTGA. CDR3 length: 15 residues. V dropped 1 base and J dropped 2 bases, with 9 bases sitting between them. The DNA of the CDR3 is TGTGCCAGCAGCTTAAATCAGGGGCCCTACAATGAGCAGTTCTTC. Its protein product is CASSLNQGPYNEQFF.

The V gene is TRBV11-2, the J gene TRBJ1-6; no clear D. CDR3 size: 14 residues. V dropped 2 bases and J dropped 11 bases, with 13 bases sitting between them. Germline V gene lookup returns CDR1 SGHAT and CDR2 FQNNGV. The CDR3 sequence is CASSLSSSGTPLHF. In nucleotides, the CDR3 is TGTGCCAGCAGCTTATCCAGTTCGGGGACACCCCTCCACTTT.

For the CDR3, the DNA is TGCAGCGTGACAGAGGTTGGGGAGCTGTTTTTT. This encodes CSVTEVGELFF. V is TRBV29-1 and J is TRBJ2-2, with TRBD1 as a possible D gene (5 bases). Per germline, CDR1 SQVTM and CDR2 ANQGSEA. The CDR3 consists of 11 residues. V was cut by 6 bases and J by 8 bases, with 10 bases left in between.

The chain employs TRBV19 and TRBJ1-1; D gene uncertain. The CDR3 covers 11 residues. Germline V gives CDR1 LNHDA, CDR2 SQIVND (reference sequence). Trimming pared 7 bases from V and 3 bases from J, leaving 6 bases between. The chain's CDR3 is CASISDTEAFF. CDR3 nucleotide sequence: TGTGCCAGTATTTCAGACACTGAAGCTTTCTTT.

This clone has only one observation. The chain couples TRBV27 to TRBJ2-1, with 14 nucleotides matching TRBD2. The CDR3 contains 20 residues. The V segment lost 7 bases and the J segment 0 bases; nucleotides outside the gene matches: 14. Germline V gene lookup returns CDR1 MNHEY and CDR2 SMNVEV (reference sequence). The CDR3 nucleotides are TGTGCCAGCACCACTTCCTACGGGACTAGCGGGGGAAACTCCTACAATGAGCAGTTCTTC. It specifies CASTTSYGTSGGNSYNEQFF.

The rearrangement uses TRBV19 and TRBJ2-1; D is possibly TRBD2 (5 bases). Germline V CDR1 and CDR2: LNHDA, SQIVND (reference sequence). V was trimmed by 8 bases and J by 4 bases, leaving 9 bases between them. CDR3 size: 12 residues. In DNA, the CDR3 is TGTGCCAGTTCAAGCGGTTACAATGAGCAGTTCTTC. It is translated as CASSSGYNEQFF.

In its sample, this clone was seen once. V is TRBV4-1 and J is TRBJ2-3; a possible D gene is TRBD2 (6 bases). This CDR3 is 15 amino acids long. Germline-derived CDR1 and CDR2 are MGHRA and YSYEKL. The V gene lost 6 bases and the J gene lost 3 bases, with 16 bases spanning the gap. CDR3 nucleotide sequence: TGCGCCAGCAGTTGGCCAGGGAGGTCGACAGATACGCAGTATTTT. Translating gives CASSWPGRSTDTQYF.

The chain links TRBV2 to TRBJ2-5; 8 bases line up with TRBD1. The CDR3 is made up of 14 amino acids. J lost 4 bases, V lost 7 bases, and 8 bases had no gene match. Germline V gives CDR1 SNHLY, CDR2 FYNNEI. CDR3 nucleotides: TGTGCCAGCAAAGGACAGGGAAGGCGAGAGACCCAGTACTTC. Its translation: CASKGQGRRETQYF.

This rearrangement joins TRBV5-1 to TRBJ1-1; tentatively, D is TRBD1 (6 bases). V was pared by 0 bases and J by 9 bases, with 9 bases between. The germline CDR1 and CDR2 sequences are SGHRS and YFSETQ. CDR3 length: 12 residues. CDR3 DNA sequence: TGCGCCAGCAGCTTGGAACAGGGAAAAGCTTTCTTT. Encoded protein: CASSLEQGKAFF.

This rearrangement joins TRBV3-1 (or the pseudogene TRBV3-2) to TRBJ2-7; 7 nucleotides line up with TRBD2. The CDR3 covers 16 residues. J lost 0 bases, V lost 1 base, and 6 bases had no gene match. Looked up from germline, CDR1 is LGHDT and CDR2 is YNNKEL (reference sequence). The CDR3 loop reads CASSQGLAANSYEQYF. In nucleotides, the CDR3 is TGTGCCAGCAGCCAAGGTCTAGCGGCGAACTCCTACGAGCAGTACTTC.

The V gene is TRBV10-2, the J gene TRBJ2-1, with 11 bases fitting TRBD2. The V gene's germline CDR1 is WSHSY and CDR2 SAAADI. V lost 7 bases, J lost 9 bases, and 5 bases stayed unmatched. This CDR3 region has 13 residues. This chain's CDR3 is CASIASGGSEQFF. DNA for the CDR3: TGCGCCAGCATTGCTAGCGGGGGGAGTGAGCAGTTCTTC.

CDR3 amino acids: CASSYSVKKGSQETQYF. The CDR3, as DNA: TGTGCCAGCAGTTACTCGGTTAAAAAAGGGAGCCAAGAGACCCAGTACTTC. The rearrangement links TRBV6-2 or TRBV6-3 to TRBJ2-5; weak D call: TRBD2 (5 bases). Germline CDR1 is MNHEY and CDR2 is SVGEGT. Trimming removed 0 bases at V and 1 base at J, with 15 bases between. The CDR3 is 17 amino acids.

The chain carries TRBV27 and TRBJ2-7; D is uncertain. The germline V gene encodes CDR1 MNHEY and CDR2 SMNVEV (reference sequence). The CDR3 has 17 residues. Trimming shortened V by 5 bases and J by 4 bases, and 24 bases separated the two germline ends. CDR3 sequence: CASSTIFGLATKYEQYF. The CDR3 DNA reads TGTGCCAGCAGTACCATTTTTGGGTTGGCAACTAAATACGAGCAGTACTTC.

The chain combines TRBV6-2 or TRBV6-3 with TRBJ2-7; the D gene is possibly TRBD2 (6 bases). The CDR3 consists of 12 residues. Germline CDR1 is MNHEY and CDR2 is SVGEGT. The V end lost 6 bases, the J end lost 9 bases, and 15 bases lay between the germline ends. In DNA form, the CDR3 reads TGTGCCAGCAGCCCGACTAGTTTTGTGCAGTACTTC. The encoded protein is CASSPTSFVQYF.

The V gene is TRBV4-2, the J gene TRBJ1-6, with TRBD1 as a possible D gene (5 bases). The length of the CDR3 is 15 residues. V gave up 0 bases and J gave up 6 bases, with 9 bases separating them. Germline loops: CDR1 LGHNA, CDR2 YNFKEQ. The CDR3 region is CASSQEGQGNSPLHF. In DNA form, the CDR3 reads TGTGCCAGCAGCCAAGAAGGGCAGGGTAATTCACCCCTCCACTTT.

This clone showed up just once. The chain couples TRBV5-4 to TRBJ2-5; no clear D gene. Trimming removed 1 base at V and 2 bases at J, with 9 bases between. In germline, CDR1 is SGHNT, CDR2 YYREEE (reference sequence). The CDR3 loop spans 14 amino acids. The CDR3 coding sequence is TGTGCCAGCAGCTTGATTAGCTCTCAAGAGACCCAGTACTTC. This translates into CASSLISSQETQYF.

This chain links TRBV13 with TRBJ2-7; tentatively, D is TRBD2 (6 bases). Trimming pared 5 bases from V and 1 base from J, leaving 12 bases between. Germline-derived CDR1 and CDR2 are PRHDT and FYEKMQ (reference sequence). The CDR3 length is 14 residues. The DNA of the CDR3 is TGTGCCAGCAGCCCCCGGGGGTTGTCCTACGAGCAGTACTTC. Translation: CASSPRGLSYEQYF.

The table lists this clone with a count of one. V usage is TRBV25-1 and J usage is TRBJ2-5; D may be TRBD1 (5 bases). The CDR3 loop spans 14 amino acids. Germline lookup yields CDR1 MGHDK and CDR2 SYGVNS. Trimming took 3 bases from V and 4 from J, leaving 12 bases between them. CDR3 loop: CASSELRGGETQYF. DNA for the CDR3: TGTGCCAGCAGTGAGTTAAGGGGTGGAGAGACCCAGTACTTC.

There are a few counts of this clone. The genes are TRBV9 and TRBJ1-1, with D possibly TRBD1 on 5 matching bases. Germline-derived CDR1 and CDR2 are SGDLS and YYNGEE. The V gene lost 4 bases and the J gene lost 0 bases, with 13 bases spanning the gap. The CDR3 is made up of 15 amino acids. The CDR3 protein is CASSRMTALNTEAFF. CDR3 in DNA: TGTGCCAGCAGCCGTATGACAGCCTTGAACACTGAAGCTTTCTTT.

This chain links TRBV20-1 with TRBJ1-2; 8 bases match TRBD1. The germline V gene has CDR1 DFQATT and CDR2 SNEGSKA (reference sequence). V shed 6 bases and J 8 bases; nucleotides not matched to a gene: 5. CDR3 length equals 11 residues. The CDR3 DNA reads as TGCAGTGCCCTAGGACAGGGCGGCTACACCTTC. Protein: CSALGQGGYTF.

The V and J genes are TRBV5-1 and TRBJ2-3; D call uncertain. Trimming cost V 1 base and J 0 bases, with 6 bases left between them. This CDR3 region has 14 residues. Germline CDR1 SGHRS, CDR2 YFSETQ. The CDR3 bases are TGCGCCAGCAGCTTGACAGTTAGCACAGATACGCAGTATTTT. It codes for CASSLTVSTDTQYF. Full variable domain (missing parts from reference TRBV5-1 and TRBJ2-3): KAGVTQTPRYLIKTRGQQVTLSCSPISGHRSVSWYQQTPGQGLQFLFEYFSETQRNKGNFPGRFSGRQFSNSRSEMNVSTLELGDSALYLCASSLTVSTDTQYFGPGTRLTVL.

The V and J genes are TRBV14 and TRBJ2-7; 8 bases agree with TRBD2. The CDR3 extends over 16 amino acids. Per germline, CDR1 SGHDN and CDR2 FVKESK. The ends lost 4 bases at V and 3 bases at J; junction bases unmatched: 11. CDR3 sequence reads: CASSPSGAGEDYEQYF. CDR3 DNA: TGTGCCAGCAGCCCCTCTGGAGCGGGGGAGGACTACGAGCAGTACTTC.

The chain uses TRBV2 and TRBJ1-2; D perhaps matches TRBD1 (5 bases). Trimming stripped 5 bases from V and 4 bases from J, with 17 bases between. The germline gives CDR1 SNHLY, CDR2 FYNNEI. The CDR3 totals 15 residues. The CDR3 reads CASSTAANRGYGYTF. For the CDR3, the DNA is TGTGCCAGCAGTACCGCCGCCAATAGGGGCTATGGCTACACCTTC.

In DNA, the CDR3 is TGTGCCAGTGGCCCCGGGACATCACAAGAGACCCAGTACTTC. Translating gives CASGPGTSQETQYF. This chain connects TRBV19 to TRBJ2-5; the D gene is possibly TRBD1 (6 bases). This CDR3 contains 14 residues. Trimming left V 8 bases short and J 2 bases short, with 15 bases between. Germline values: CDR1 LNHDA, CDR2 SQIVND (reference sequence).

This chain links TRBV6-5 with TRBJ2-7; TRBD1 aligns across 11 bases. The V gene's germline CDR1 is MNHEY and CDR2 SVGAGI. Unmatched junction bases numbered 9, after V lost 4 bases and J lost 4 bases. This CDR3 is built from 16 residues. The CDR3 nucleotides read TGTGCCAGCAGTTCACCCTCGGACAGGGGGCGTTACGAGCAGTACTTC. Its protein product is CASSSPSDRGRYEQYF.

The V call is TRBV2, the J call TRBJ2-7; maybe TRBD2 (5 bases). The CDR3 runs 13 residues. V was cut by 4 bases and J by 2 bases, with 9 bases left in between. Germline V CDR1 and CDR2: SNHLY, FYNNEI. The CDR3 DNA sequence: TGTGCCAGCAGTGCGGACTGGACCTACGAGCAGTACTTC. Amino acid sequence: CASSADWTYEQYF.